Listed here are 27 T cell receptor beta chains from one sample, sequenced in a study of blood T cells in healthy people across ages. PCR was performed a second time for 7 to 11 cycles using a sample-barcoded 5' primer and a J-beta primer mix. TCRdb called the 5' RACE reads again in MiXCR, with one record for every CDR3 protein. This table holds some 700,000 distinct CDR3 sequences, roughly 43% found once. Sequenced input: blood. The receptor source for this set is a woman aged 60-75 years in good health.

The CDR3 loop reads CAGQQGANTGELFF. For the CDR3, the DNA is TGTGCCGGCCAACAGGGGGCTAACACCGGGGAGCTGTTTTTT. This chain uses TRBV6-2 or TRBV6-3 with TRBJ2-2, with 9 bases that match TRBD1. CDR1 is MNHEY and CDR2 is SVGEGT in the germline V gene. The CDR3 loop spans 14 amino acids. Germline trimming cut 11 bases from V and 2 bases from J; bases unmatched to any gene: 6.

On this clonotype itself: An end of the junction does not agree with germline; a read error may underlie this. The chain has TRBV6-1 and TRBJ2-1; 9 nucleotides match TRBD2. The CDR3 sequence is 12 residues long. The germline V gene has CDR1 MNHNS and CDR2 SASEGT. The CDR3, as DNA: TGTGCCAACAGTGGGGCCGCGGGGGGGCGGTTCTTC. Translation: CANSGAAGGRFF.

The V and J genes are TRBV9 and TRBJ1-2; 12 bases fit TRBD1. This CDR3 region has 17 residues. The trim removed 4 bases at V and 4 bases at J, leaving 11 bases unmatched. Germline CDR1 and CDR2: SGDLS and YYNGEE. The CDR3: CASSPSGTGGWSYGYTF. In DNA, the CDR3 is TGTGCCAGCAGCCCCTCCGGGACAGGGGGCTGGAGCTATGGCTACACCTTC.

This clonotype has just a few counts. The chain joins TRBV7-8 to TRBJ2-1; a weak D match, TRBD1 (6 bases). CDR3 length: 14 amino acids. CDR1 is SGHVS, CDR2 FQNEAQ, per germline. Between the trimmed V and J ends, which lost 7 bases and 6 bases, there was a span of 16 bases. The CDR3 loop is CASTLPGQSNEQFF. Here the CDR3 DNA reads TGTGCCAGCACCCTCCCTGGACAGAGCAATGAGCAGTTCTTC.

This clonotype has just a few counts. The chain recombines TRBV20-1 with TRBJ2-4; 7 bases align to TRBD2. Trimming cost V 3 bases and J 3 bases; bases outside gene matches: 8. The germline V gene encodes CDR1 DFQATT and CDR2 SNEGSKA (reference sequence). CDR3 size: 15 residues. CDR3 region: CSARGDYLDKNIQYF. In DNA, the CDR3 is TGCAGTGCTAGGGGGGACTACTTGGACAAAAACATTCAGTACTTC.

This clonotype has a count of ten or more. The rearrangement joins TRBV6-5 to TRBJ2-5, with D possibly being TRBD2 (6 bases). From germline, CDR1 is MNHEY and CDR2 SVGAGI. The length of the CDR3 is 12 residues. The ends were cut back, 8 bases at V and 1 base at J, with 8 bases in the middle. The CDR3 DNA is TGTGCCAGCGGACTACCCCAAGAGACCCAGTACTTC. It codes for CASGLPQETQYF.

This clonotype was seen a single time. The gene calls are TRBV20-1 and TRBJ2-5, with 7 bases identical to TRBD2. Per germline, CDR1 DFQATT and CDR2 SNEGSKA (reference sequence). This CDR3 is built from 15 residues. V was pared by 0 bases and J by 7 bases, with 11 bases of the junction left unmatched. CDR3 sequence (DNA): TGCAGTGCTAGAGATACGCGGGAGTCACGAGGGACCCAGTACTTC. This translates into CSARDTRESRGTQYF.

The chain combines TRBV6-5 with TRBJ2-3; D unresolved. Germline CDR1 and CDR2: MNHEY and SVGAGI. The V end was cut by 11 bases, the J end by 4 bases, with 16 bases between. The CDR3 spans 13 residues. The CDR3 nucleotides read TGTGCCGCCTCTCGAATCCAAGCAGATACGCAGTATTTT. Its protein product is CAASRIQADTQYF.

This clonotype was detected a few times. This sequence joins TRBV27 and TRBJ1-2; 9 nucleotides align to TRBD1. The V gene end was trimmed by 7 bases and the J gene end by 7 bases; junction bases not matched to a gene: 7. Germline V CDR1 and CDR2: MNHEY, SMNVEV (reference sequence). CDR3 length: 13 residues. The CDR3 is CASTSTGGAGYTF. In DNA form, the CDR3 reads TGTGCCAGCACCTCCACAGGGGGCGCTGGCTACACCTTC.

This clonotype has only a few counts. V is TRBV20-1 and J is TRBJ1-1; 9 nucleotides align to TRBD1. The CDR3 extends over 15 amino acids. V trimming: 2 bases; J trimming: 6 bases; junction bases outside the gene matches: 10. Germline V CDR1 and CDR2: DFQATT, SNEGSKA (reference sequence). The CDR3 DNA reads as TGCAGTGCTAGACAGCCGGGACAGGGAAACTCTGAAGCTTTCTTT. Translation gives CSARQPGQGNSEAFF.

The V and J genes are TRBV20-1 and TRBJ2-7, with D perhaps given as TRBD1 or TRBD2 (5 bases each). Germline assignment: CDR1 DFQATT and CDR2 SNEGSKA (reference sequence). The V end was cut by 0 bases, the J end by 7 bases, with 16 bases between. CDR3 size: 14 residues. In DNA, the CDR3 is TGCAGTGCTAGAGACCACCTTCTAGCAGGGGAGCAGTACTTC. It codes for CSARDHLLAGEQYF.

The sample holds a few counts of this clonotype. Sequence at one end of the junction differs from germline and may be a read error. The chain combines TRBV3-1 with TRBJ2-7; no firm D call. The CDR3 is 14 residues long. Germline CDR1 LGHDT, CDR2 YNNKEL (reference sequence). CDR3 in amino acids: CASSQAGYSHEQYF. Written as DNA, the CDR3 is TGTGCCAGCAGCCAAGCCGGGTACTCCCACGAGCAGTACTTC.

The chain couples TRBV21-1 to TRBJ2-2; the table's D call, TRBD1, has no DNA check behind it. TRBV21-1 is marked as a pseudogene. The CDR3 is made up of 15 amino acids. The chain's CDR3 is CASSPTDANTGELFF. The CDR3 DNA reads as TGTGCCAGCAGCCCGACAGACGCGAACACCGGGGAGCTGTTTTTT.

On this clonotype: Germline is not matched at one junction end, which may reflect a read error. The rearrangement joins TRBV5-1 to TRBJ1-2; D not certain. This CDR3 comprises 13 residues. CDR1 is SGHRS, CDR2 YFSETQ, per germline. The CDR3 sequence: CASSFEGNSGYTF. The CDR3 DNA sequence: TGCGCCAGCAGCTTTGAGGGTAACTCTGGCTACACCTTC.

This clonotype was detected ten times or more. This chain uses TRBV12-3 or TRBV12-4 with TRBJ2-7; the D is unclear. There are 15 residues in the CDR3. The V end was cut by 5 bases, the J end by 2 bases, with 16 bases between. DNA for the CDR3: TGTGCCAGCAGTATCCGCCACGACACGACCTACGAGCAGTACTTC. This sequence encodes CASSIRHDTTYEQYF.

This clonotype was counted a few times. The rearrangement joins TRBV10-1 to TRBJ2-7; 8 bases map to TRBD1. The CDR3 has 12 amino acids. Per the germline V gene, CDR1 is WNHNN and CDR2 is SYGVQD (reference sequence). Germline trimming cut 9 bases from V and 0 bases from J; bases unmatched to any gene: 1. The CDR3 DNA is TGCGCCAGTGGACAGGGCTCCTACGAGCAGTACTTC. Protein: CASGQGSYEQYF.

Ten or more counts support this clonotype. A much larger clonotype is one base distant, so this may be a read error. The CDR3 loop is CASSLRLSYNEQYF. The CDR3 DNA sequence: TGTGCCAGCAGCTTGCGCCTCTCCTACAATGAGCAGTACTTC. The chain links TRBV13 to TRBJ2-1, with D unclear. The J call may be mistaken, given a closer DNA end match to TRBJ2-7. Germline CDR1 is PRHDT and CDR2 is FYEKMQ (reference sequence). The CDR3 totals 14 residues.

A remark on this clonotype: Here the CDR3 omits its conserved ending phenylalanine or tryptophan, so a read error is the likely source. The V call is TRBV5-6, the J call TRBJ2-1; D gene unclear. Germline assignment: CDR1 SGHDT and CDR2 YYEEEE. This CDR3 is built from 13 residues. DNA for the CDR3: TGCGCCAGCAGCTTGGGTAGTATCGCTGAGCAGTTCCTC. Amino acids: CASSLGSIAEQFL.

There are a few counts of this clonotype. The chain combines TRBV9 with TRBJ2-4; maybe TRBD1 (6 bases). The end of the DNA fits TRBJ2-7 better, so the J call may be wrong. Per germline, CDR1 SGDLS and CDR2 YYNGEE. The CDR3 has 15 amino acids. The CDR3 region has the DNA TGTGCCAGCAGCCCACAGGGACCAGGGACCTACGAGCAGTACTTC. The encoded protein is CASSPQGPGTYEQYF.

The CDR3 nucleotides are TGTGCCAGCAGTGCAGGCGGGGTTGATACGCAGTATTTT. As protein: CASSAGGVDTQYF. The V gene is TRBV25-1, the J gene TRBJ2-3, with D possibly matching TRBD2 (6 bases). In germline, CDR1 is MGHDK, CDR2 SYGVNS. This CDR3 region has 13 residues. Trimming pared 4 bases from V and 6 bases from J, leaving 11 bases between.

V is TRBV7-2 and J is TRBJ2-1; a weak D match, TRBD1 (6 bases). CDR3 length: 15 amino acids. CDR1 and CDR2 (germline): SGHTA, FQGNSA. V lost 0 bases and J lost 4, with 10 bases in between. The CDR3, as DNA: TGTGCCAGCAGCTTAGCGGATCAGGGGTACAATGAGCAGTTCTTC. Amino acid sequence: CASSLADQGYNEQFF.

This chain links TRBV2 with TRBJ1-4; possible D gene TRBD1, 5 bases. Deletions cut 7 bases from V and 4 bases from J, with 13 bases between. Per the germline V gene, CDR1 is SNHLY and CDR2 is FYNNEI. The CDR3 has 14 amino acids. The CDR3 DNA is TGTGCCAGCACCCCTATGGGACGTAATGAAAAACTGTTTTTT. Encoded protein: CASTPMGRNEKLFF.

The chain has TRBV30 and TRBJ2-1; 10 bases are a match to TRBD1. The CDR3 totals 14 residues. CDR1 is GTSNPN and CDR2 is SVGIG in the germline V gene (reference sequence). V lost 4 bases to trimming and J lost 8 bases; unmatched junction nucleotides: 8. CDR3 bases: TGTGCCTGGACTCTTCGACAGGGGGCGTATGAGCAGTTCTTC. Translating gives CAWTLRQGAYEQFF.

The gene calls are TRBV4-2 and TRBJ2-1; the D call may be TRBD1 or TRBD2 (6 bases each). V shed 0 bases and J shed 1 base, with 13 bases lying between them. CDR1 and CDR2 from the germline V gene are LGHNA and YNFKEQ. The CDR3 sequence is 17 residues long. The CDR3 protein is CASSQDTSQGSYNEQFF. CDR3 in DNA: TGTGCCAGCAGCCAAGATACTAGCCAGGGGTCCTACAATGAGCAGTTCTTC.

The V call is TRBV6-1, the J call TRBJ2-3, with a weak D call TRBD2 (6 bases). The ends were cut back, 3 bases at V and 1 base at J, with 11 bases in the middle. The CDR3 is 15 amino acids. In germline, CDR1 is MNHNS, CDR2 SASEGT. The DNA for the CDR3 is TGTGCCAGCAGTGAGGGACTCCAAGGCACAGATACGCAGTATTTT. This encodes CASSEGLQGTDTQYF.

The CDR3 spells CASSKEGQPLECYEQYF. The CDR3 DNA follows: TGTGCCAGCAGCAAAGAGGGACAGCCCCTTGAATGCTACGAGCAGTACTTC. The rearrangement joins TRBV21-1 to TRBJ2-4; the D call TRBD1 from the table was never checked on the DNA. The last part of the DNA fits TRBJ2-7 better; the J call may be wrong. TRBV21-1 counts as a pseudogene. The CDR3 is made up of 17 amino acids.

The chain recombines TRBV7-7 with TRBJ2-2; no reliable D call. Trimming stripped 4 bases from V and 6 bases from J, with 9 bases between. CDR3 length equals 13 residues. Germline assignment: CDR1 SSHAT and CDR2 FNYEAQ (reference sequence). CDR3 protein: CASSCEGSGELFF. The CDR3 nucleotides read TGTGCCAGCAGCTGTGAAGGGTCCGGGGAGCTGTTTTTT.